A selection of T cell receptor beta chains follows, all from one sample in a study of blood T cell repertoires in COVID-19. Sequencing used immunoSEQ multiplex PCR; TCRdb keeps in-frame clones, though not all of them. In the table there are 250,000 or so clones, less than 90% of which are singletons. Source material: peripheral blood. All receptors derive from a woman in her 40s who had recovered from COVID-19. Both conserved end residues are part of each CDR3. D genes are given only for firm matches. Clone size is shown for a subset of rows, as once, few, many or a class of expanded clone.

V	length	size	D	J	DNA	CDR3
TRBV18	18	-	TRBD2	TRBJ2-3	TGTGCCAGCTCACCGGGGACTAGCGGATCTCTCCGGGGAGATACGCAGTATTTT	CASSPGTSGSLRGDTQYF
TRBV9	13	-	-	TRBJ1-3	TGTGCCAGCAGCTGGGGGGCTGGAAACACCATATATTTT	CASSWGAGNTIYF
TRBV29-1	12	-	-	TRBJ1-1	TGCAGCGTTACAGGGTCCGGCACTGAAGCTTTCTTT	CSVTGSGTEAFF
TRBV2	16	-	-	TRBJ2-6	TGTGCCAGCAGTGAAGCCAGGACACCAGGGGCCAACGTCCTGACTTTC	CASSEARTPGANVLTF
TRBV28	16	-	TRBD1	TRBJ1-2	TGTGCCAGCAGTTCGGGGGGACAGGGGGCGGACTATGGCTACACCTTC	CASSSGGQGADYGYTF
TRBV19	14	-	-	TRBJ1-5	TGTGCCAGTAGTCCGAACATTGACATTCGGCCCCAGCATTTT	CASSPNIDIRPQHF
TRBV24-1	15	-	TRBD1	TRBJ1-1	TGTGCCACCAGGGGACAGGGGGGTATGAACACTGAAGCTTTCTTT	CATRGQGGMNTEAFF
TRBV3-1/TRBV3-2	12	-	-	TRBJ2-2	TGTGCCAGCAGCCAAGTCGGGACAGAGCTGTTTTTT	CASSQVGTELFF
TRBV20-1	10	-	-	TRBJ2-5	TGCAGTGCTAGAGACGAGGTTCAGTACTTC	CSARDEVQYF
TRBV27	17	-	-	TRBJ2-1	TGTGCCAGCAGTCCAAGCAGACAGGAGCCCTTATACAATGAGCAGTTCTTC	CASSPSRQEPLYNEQFF
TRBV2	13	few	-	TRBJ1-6	TGTGCCAGCAGTGAAGGGGCCCTTTTCCCCCTCCACTTT	CASSEGALFPLHF
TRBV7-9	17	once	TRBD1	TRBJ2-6	TGTGCCAGCAGCTTATCCCTGACAGGGGCTGGGGCCAACGTCCTGACTTTC	CASSLSLTGAGANVLTF
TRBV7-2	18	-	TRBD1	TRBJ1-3	TGTGCCAGCAGCTTTAGCCCACCCGGGACAGACTCTGGAAACACCATATATTTT	CASSFSPPGTDSGNTIYF
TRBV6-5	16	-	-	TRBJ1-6	TGTGCCAGCAGTTCACAGGAGGGGTCCTATAATTCACCCCTCCACTTT	CASSSQEGSYNSPLHF
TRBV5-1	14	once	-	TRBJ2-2	TGCGCCAGCAGCGGCGGCGCGGGACCTTGGGAGCTGTTTTTT	CASSGGAGPWELFF
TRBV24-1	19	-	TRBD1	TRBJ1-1	TGTGCCACCAGTGATGCGACCGGGACAGGGGACCTTTTGGGCACTGAAGCTTTCTTT	CATSDATGTGDLLGTEAFF
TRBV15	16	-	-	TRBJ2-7	TGTGCCACCAGCACCGGACAGACCCCTGCTGTCGAAGAGCAGTACTTC	CATSTGQTPAVEEQYF
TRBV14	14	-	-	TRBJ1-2	TGTGCCAGCAGCCAGGCTCAAGCTAACTATGGCTACACCTTC	CASSQAQANYGYTF
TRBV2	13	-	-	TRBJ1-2	TGTGCCAGCAGTGACCGGGGTAGCTATGGCTACACCTTC	CASSDRGSYGYTF
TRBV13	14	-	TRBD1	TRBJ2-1	TGTGCCAGCAGCGGACAGGGGGCCATCAATGAGCAGTTCTTC	CASSGQGAINEQFF
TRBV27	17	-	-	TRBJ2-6	TGTGCCAGCAGCACGGAGAGAGCCTACTCTGGGGCCAACGTCCTGACTTTC	CASSTERAYSGANVLTF
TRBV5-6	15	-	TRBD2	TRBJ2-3	TGTGCCAGCAGCCTACCGGGGGGAAGCACAGATACGCAGTATTTT	CASSLPGGSTDTQYF
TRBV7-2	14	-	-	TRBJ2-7	TGTGCCAGCAGCGCAAGCTGGAGCTCCTACGAGCAGTACTTC	CASSASWSSYEQYF
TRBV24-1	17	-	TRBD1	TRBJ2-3	TGTGCCACCAGTGACCCCAGGGGGGCAGGGGGCGGGGATACGCAGTATTTT	CATSDPRGAGGGDTQYF
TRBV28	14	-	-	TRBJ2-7	TGTGCCAGCAGTGGGAGGCCGAACTCCTACGAGCAGTACTTC	CASSGRPNSYEQYF
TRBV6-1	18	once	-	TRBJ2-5	TGTGCCAGCAGTGAAGCGTTGGGTACTAACCAACCCCAAAAGACCCAGTACTTC	CASSEALGTNQPQKTQYF
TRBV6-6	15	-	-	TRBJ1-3	TGTGCCAGCTTAGGGGGGGCCTACTCTGGAAACACCATATATTTT	CASLGGAYSGNTIYF
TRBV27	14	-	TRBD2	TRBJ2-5	TGTGCCACCAGCGGGAGGGTCTTTGGAGAGACCCAGTACTTC	CATSGRVFGETQYF
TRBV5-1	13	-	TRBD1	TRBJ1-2	TGCGCCAGCAGCGTGGACAGGAACTATGGCTACACCTTC	CASSVDRNYGYTF
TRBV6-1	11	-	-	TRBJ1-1	TGTGCCAGCAGTGAATTATTCGAAGCTTTCTTT	CASSELFEAFF
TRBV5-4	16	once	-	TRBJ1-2	TGTGCCAGCAGCTTGAGGGGGGGCGACCGTAACTATGGCTACACCTTC	CASSLRGGDRNYGYTF
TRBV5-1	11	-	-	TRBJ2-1	TGCGCCAGCAGCTCCCCTAGTGAGCAGTTCTTC	CASSSPSEQFF
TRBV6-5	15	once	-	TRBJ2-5	TGTGCCAGCAGTCCTGGAGGACTGCCCCAAGAGACCCAGTACTTC	CASSPGGLPQETQYF
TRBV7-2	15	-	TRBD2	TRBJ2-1	TGTGCCAGCAGCTCACTAGCGGGGGTCACCAATGAGCAGTTCTTC	CASSSLAGVTNEQFF
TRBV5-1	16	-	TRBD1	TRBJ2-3	TGCGCCAGCAGCTCGGATCCGGGACAGGGGAAAGATACGCAGTATTTT	CASSSDPGQGKDTQYF
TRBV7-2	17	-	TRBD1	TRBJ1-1	TGTGCCAGCAGACCAGCCCGGGACAGGAGTTTGATCACTGAAGCTTTCTTT	CASRPARDRSLITEAFF
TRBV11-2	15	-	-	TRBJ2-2	TGTGCCAGCAGCTCGGGGCACAGGGACACCGGGGAGCTGTTTTTT	CASSSGHRDTGELFF
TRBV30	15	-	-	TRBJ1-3	TGTGCCTGGAGTCCAGACACTTACTCTGGAAACACCATATATTTT	CAWSPDTYSGNTIYF
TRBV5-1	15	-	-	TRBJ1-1	TGCGCCAGCAGCTTGGCAGCGAGGGTACCCACTGAAGCTTTCTTT	CASSLAARVPTEAFF
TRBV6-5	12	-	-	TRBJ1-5	TGTGCCAGCAGAGCAACAGGGCAGCCCCAGCATTTT	CASRATGQPQHF
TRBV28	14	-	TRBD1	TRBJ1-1	TGTGCCAGCAGTTTTAGGGACAGGGCCACTGAAGCTTTCTTT	CASSFRDRATEAFF
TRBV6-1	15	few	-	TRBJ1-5	TGTGCCAGCAGTGAATACGGGCAGGGAGGCCAGCCCCAGCATTTT	CASSEYGQGGQPQHF
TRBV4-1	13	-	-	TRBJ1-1	TGCGCCAGCAGCCAAGTAACTCGTGCGGGGGCTTTCTTT	CASSQVTRAGAFF
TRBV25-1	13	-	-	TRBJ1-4	TGTGCCAGCAGTGAATTGGTAACAGGGAAGCTGTTTTTT	CASSELVTGKLFF
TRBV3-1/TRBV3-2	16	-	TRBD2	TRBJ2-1	TGTGCCAGCAGCCTTAGGACTAGCGGGGATTACAATGAGCAGTTCTTC	CASSLRTSGDYNEQFF
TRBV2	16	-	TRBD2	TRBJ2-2	TGTGCCAGCAGCCGCCTTAGCGGGGGGTACACCGGGGAGCTGTTTTTT	CASSRLSGGYTGELFF
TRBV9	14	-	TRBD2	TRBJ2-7	TGTGCCAGCAGCCAGACTAGCGACTCCTACGAGCAGTACTTC	CASSQTSDSYEQYF
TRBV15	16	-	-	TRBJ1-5	TGTGCCACCAGCAGGGGTGGCAGGGTAGGGAATCAGCCCCAGCATTTT	CATSRGGRVGNQPQHF
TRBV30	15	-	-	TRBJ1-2	TGTGCCTGGACTCAACCGAGGGGGGGGTTCTATGGCTACACCTTC	CAWTQPRGGFYGYTF
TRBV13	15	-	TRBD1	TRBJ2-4	TGTGCCAGCAGCACACGTCCAGGGGGCAGGAACATTCAGTACTTC	CASSTRPGGRNIQYF
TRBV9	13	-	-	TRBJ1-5	TGTGCCAGCAGCGCGCAGGACAATCAGCCCCAGCATTTT	CASSAQDNQPQHF
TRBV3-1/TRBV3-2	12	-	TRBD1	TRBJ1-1	TGTGCCAGCAGCCAAGTCCAGGGGGTGGCTTTCTTT	CASSQVQGVAFF
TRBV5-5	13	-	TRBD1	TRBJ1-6	TGTGCCAGCAGCCCCCGGGACAGGGTCTTTCTCCACTTT	CASSPRDRVFLHF
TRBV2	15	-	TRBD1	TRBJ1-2	TGTGCCAGCAGTGAACAGGGGGACTCTAGCTATGGCTACACCTTC	CASSEQGDSSYGYTF